This is a list of T cell receptor beta chains from one sample in a study of control samples from healthy donors and cancer patients. Here immunoSEQ multiplex PCR was the method, and the copy in TCRdb shows in-frame clones only, minus some. Of roughly 98,000 clones in the sample, over 90% were seen once. Material: blood. The receptor set was obtained from a man younger than 35 in good health. The CDR3 runs from the conserved cysteine through the conserved F or W. The D gene is left open where the match is weak. Expanded clones are given a class, and other clones once, few, many or no size at all.

j_gene | d_gene | v_gene | abundance | CDR3aa | CDR3nt
TRBJ1-1 | . | TRBV6-5 | . | CASSLREGGYTEAFF | TGTGCCAGCAGTTTACGGGAGGGAGGATACACTGAAGCTTTCTTT
TRBJ1-2 | . | TRBV10-2 | . | CATWNYGYTF | TGCGCCACCTGGAACTATGGCTACACCTTC
TRBJ2-1 | TRBD2 | TRBV5-1 | . | CASSYGSGRGDNEQFF | TGCGCCAGCAGCTATGGGAGCGGGAGGGGGGACAATGAGCAGTTCTTC
TRBJ2-2 | TRBD2 | TRBV5-1 | . | CASSGGAGELFF | TGCGCCAGCAGCGGGGGGGCCGGGGAGCTGTTTTTT
TRBJ2-2 | . | TRBV30 | . | CAWMDRSGERGTGELFF | TGTGCCTGGATGGACCGATCTGGAGAACGGGGCACCGGGGAGCTGTTTTTT
TRBJ2-2 | TRBD2 | TRBV5-1 | . | CASSPWRGSGELFF | TGCGCCAGCAGCCCCTGGCGGGGGTCCGGGGAGCTGTTTTTT
TRBJ1-2 | . | TRBV3-1/TRBV3-2 | . | CASSQGAGVAYGYTF | TGTGCCAGCAGCCAAGGGGCAGGGGTGGCCTATGGCTACACCTTC
TRBJ2-6 | . | TRBV5-6 | once | CASSWTRKGPIGANVLTF | TGTGCCAGCAGTTGGACCCGAAAGGGACCCATTGGGGCCAACGTCCTGACTTTC
TRBJ2-2 | TRBD2 | TRBV9 | . | CASSVEEGGGASGGELFF | TGTGCCAGCAGCGTAGAGGAAGGCGGGGGGGCCTCCGGCGGGGAGCTGTTTTTT
TRBJ1-3 | . | TRBV2 | . | CASSGGFGSSGNTIYF | TGTGCCAGCAGTGGGGGCTTCGGTTCCTCTGGAAACACCATATATTTT
TRBJ1-1 | TRBD1 | TRBV6-2/TRBV6-3 | . | CASSPDRVGTQGPEAFF | TGTGCCAGCAGTCCCGACAGGGTAGGGACACAGGGTCCTGAAGCTTTCTTT
TRBJ2-3 | TRBD2 | TRBV5-1 | . | CASSLSPREGSDTQYF | TGCGCCAGCAGCTTGTCTCCGCGGGAGGGCTCAGATACGCAGTATTTT
TRBJ1-1 | . | TRBV6-2/TRBV6-3 | . | CASSYLAVTEAFF | TGTGCCAGCAGTTACCTGGCGGTCACTGAAGCTTTCTTT
TRBJ1-6 | . | TRBV6-4 | . | CASSDSGANSPLHF | TGTGCCAGCAGTGACTCAGGGGCGAATTCACCCCTCCACTTT
TRBJ1-1 | . | TRBV27 | . | CASRKGFMNTEAFF | TGTGCCAGTCGAAAGGGGTTTATGAACACTGAAGCTTTCTTT
TRBJ2-7 | . | TRBV4-3 | . | CASSQGNGGEQYF | TGCGCCAGCAGCCAAGGCAATGGTGGCGAGCAGTACTTC
TRBJ1-2 | . | TRBV2 | . | CASSVLRDYTF | TGTGCCAGCAGTGTCCTAAGGGATTACACCTTC
TRBJ2-7 | TRBD1 | TRBV29-1 | once | CSVEVRSETGSSYEQYF | TGCAGCGTTGAAGTCAGATCAGAGACAGGGAGCTCCTACGAGCAGTACTTC
TRBJ2-1 | TRBD1 | TRBV2 | . | CASMGQTKQFF | TGTGCCAGCATGGGACAGACCAAGCAGTTCTTC
TRBJ2-3 | TRBD2 | TRBV25-1 | . | CASTLAGSSTDTQYF | TGTGCCAGCACACTAGCGGGGTCTAGCACAGATACGCAGTATTTT
TRBJ2-2 | TRBD2 | TRBV19 | . | CASSIDLREGPGELFF | TGTGCCAGTAGTATCGATCTGAGGGAGGGCCCCGGGGAGCTGTTTTTT
TRBJ1-4 | . | TRBV2 | few | CASSSDTRVEKLFF | TGTGCCAGCAGTTCCGACACTCGCGTTGAAAAACTGTTTTTT
TRBJ1-2 | TRBD1 | TRBV4-1 | . | CASSHLRTGGREGYTF | TGCGCCAGCAGCCACCTCAGGACAGGGGGCCGGGAAGGCTACACCTTC
TRBJ2-7 | TRBD2 | TRBV7-8 | . | CASSFDAGLAGGDYEQYF | TGTGCCAGCAGCTTTGATGCAGGACTAGCGGGAGGGGACTACGAGCAGTACTTC
TRBJ1-5 | . | TRBV7-2 | . | CASSSYGGGGNQPQHF | TGTGCCAGCAGCTCCTATGGGGGAGGGGGCAATCAGCCCCAGCATTTT
TRBJ1-6 | TRBD1 | TRBV2 | . | CATRDRMVEANSPLHF | TGTGCCACCCGGGACAGGATGGTTGAGGCGAATTCACCCCTCCACTTT
TRBJ2-7 | . | TRBV7-9 | . | CASRLGSGAEQYF | TGTGCCAGCAGGCTAGGAAGCGGCGCCGAGCAGTACTTC
TRBJ2-1 | TRBD2 | TRBV7-2 | . | CASSLGGRAYHNEQFF | TGTGCCAGCAGCTTAGGCGGGAGGGCCTACCACAATGAGCAGTTCTTC
TRBJ2-1 | . | TRBV27 | . | CASGWASYNEQFF | TGTGCCAGCGGATGGGCGTCCTACAATGAGCAGTTCTTC
TRBJ1-5 | TRBD1 | TRBV5-1 | . | CASSLTGQGHQPQHF | TGCGCCAGCAGCTTGACGGGACAGGGGCACCAGCCCCAGCATTTT
TRBJ1-1 | . | TRBV10-1 | . | CASSDDTGPTTEAFF | TGCGCCAGCAGTGATGATACCGGGCCAACCACTGAAGCTTTCTTT
TRBJ2-3 | TRBD1 | TRBV19 | . | CASSSGLGQGDTDTQYF | TGTGCCAGTAGTTCAGGGCTTGGACAGGGTGACACAGATACGCAGTATTTT
TRBJ2-7 | TRBD2 | TRBV5-6 | . | CASSPGTSGSSYEQYF | TGTGCCAGCAGCCCCGGGACTAGCGGGAGCTCCTACGAGCAGTACTTC
TRBJ1-6 | . | TRBV5-5 | . | CASSLFGGSYNSPLHF | TGTGCCAGCAGCTTGTTCGGTGGCTCCTATAATTCACCCCTCCACTTT
TRBJ2-1 | TRBD2 | TRBV27 | . | CASSSRTGTSGGDEQFF | TGTGCCAGCAGTTCCCGAACCGGGACTAGCGGGGGAGATGAGCAGTTCTTC
TRBJ1-2 | . | TRBV25-1 | once | CASSPPTVVNYGYTF | TGTGCCAGCAGTCCACCGACCGTGGTTAACTATGGCTACACCTTC
TRBJ1-2 | . | TRBV5-1 | . | CASSFSGTNYGYTF | TGCGCCAGCAGCTTTTCCGGGACAAACTATGGCTACACCTTC
TRBJ1-6 | . | TRBV11-3 | . | CASSLDFRSPLHF | TGTGCCAGCAGCTTAGACTTTCGGTCACCCCTCCACTTT
TRBJ2-7 | TRBD2 | TRBV20-1 | . | CSAGGRLAGHYEQYF | TGCAGTGCTGGTGGCCGCCTAGCGGGACACTACGAGCAGTACTTC
TRBJ1-5 | . | TRBV19 | . | CASSYSRDTGAQPQHF | TGTGCCAGTAGTTATTCTCGGGATACAGGAGCTCAGCCCCAGCATTTT
TRBJ2-1 | . | TRBV9 | . | CASSVITSNEQFF | TGTGCCAGCAGCGTAATAACTAGCAATGAGCAGTTCTTC
TRBJ2-7 | TRBD2 | TRBV9 | . | CASSRMSGTSFYEQYF | TGTGCCAGCAGCAGAATGAGCGGGACTAGCTTCTACGAGCAGTACTTC
TRBJ2-3 | TRBD2 | TRBV7-2 | once | CASTWTSGDTQYF | TGTGCCAGCACCTGGACTAGCGGAGATACGCAGTATTTT
TRBJ2-7 | . | TRBV5-6 | . | CASSYAREQYF | TGTGCCAGCAGCTATGCTAGGGAGCAGTACTTC
TRBJ1-1 | . | TRBV4-1 | . | CASSQILWGKAFF | TGCGCCAGCAGCCAGATCTTATGGGGGAAAGCTTTCTTT
TRBJ1-1 | . | TRBV6-5 | . | CASSTDPNTEAFF | TGTGCCAGCAGTACCGACCCGAACACTGAAGCTTTCTTT
TRBJ2-7 | TRBD2 | TRBV10-2 | . | CASSLGLAGSEQYF | TGCGCCAGCAGCCTCGGGCTAGCGGGGAGCGAGCAGTACTTC
TRBJ1-5 | TRBD1 | TRBV13 | . | CASSLGTGGFQPQHF | TGTGCCAGCAGCTTAGGGACAGGGGGTTTTCAGCCCCAGCATTTT
TRBJ1-1 | . | TRBV5-5 | . | CASSLTLGNTEAFF | TGTGCCAGCAGCTTGACCCTAGGGAACACTGAAGCTTTCTTT
TRBJ1-1 | . | TRBV7-8 | . | CASRLHQGVGTEAFF | TGTGCCAGCAGACTACACCAGGGCGTTGGCACTGAAGCTTTCTTT
TRBJ2-7 | . | TRBV20-1 | few | CSARDYYEQYF | TGCAGTGCTAGAGATTATTACGAGCAGTACTTC
TRBJ1-5 | . | TRBV29-1 | . | CSVGDRNQPQHF | TGCAGCGTCGGTGACCGCAATCAGCCCCAGCATTTT
TRBJ2-7 | . | TRBV19 | . | CASSILASSFSEQYF | TGTGCCAGTAGTATCTTGGCTAGCTCCTTCTCCGAGCAGTACTTC
TRBJ2-1 | . | TRBV18 | . | CASSPAQGRDEQFF | TGTGCCAGCTCACCGGCCCAGGGGAGGGATGAGCAGTTCTTC